These 30 T cell receptor beta chains originate from one sample sequenced in a study of technical replicates of blood from a few donors (dated 2017 in TCRdb). The method was the immunoSEQ multiplex PCR assay. TCRdb took over this immuneACCESS table, retaining in-frame rearrangements with V and J assigned. Such tables are incomplete; in checked studies, under half of the missing clones stem from an unresolved V gene, and the remainder is unexplained. Here the sample has tens of thousands of clones; around 96% occur a single time. More than 0.35% of the sample is held by the ten biggest clonotypes. Sequencing input: T cells isolated from PBMCs. The origin of the receptors is a human donor in good health.

The rearrangement links TRBV5-1 to TRBJ1-1, with D maybe TRBD1 (5 bases). Germline V gene lookup returns CDR1 SGHRS and CDR2 YFSETQ. V was shortened by 4 bases and J by 3 bases, with 16 bases between the two germline ends. CDR3 size: 15 residues. CDR3 DNA sequence: TGCGCCAGCAGCCCCTCCCCCGGGGGAGACACTGAAGCTTTCTTT. Amino acids: CASSPSPGGDTEAFF.

V gene TRBV7-3 combines with J gene TRBJ2-7; D call uncertain. The CDR3 covers 13 residues. Trimming pared 5 bases from V and 0 bases from J, leaving 8 bases between. From germline, CDR1 is SGHTA and CDR2 FQGTGA. The CDR3 protein is CASSVSPSYEQYF. The CDR3 coding sequence is TGTGCCAGCAGCGTTAGTCCCTCCTACGAGCAGTACTTC. The whole variable domain, remainder taken from reference TRBV7-3 and TRBJ2-7, is GAGVSQTPSNKVTEKGKYVELRCDPISGHTALYWYRQSLGQGPEFLIYFQGTGAADDSGLPNDRFFAVRPEGSVSTLKIQRTERGDSAVYLCASSVSPSYEQYFGPGTRLTVT.

CDR3 nucleotides: TGTGCCAGCAGCCTAAGCCCCGTTGAGCAGTACTTC. Its translation is CASSLSPVEQYF. The chain couples TRBV14 to TRBJ2-7; D uncertain. The CDR3 totals 12 residues. V was shortened by 4 bases and J by 7 bases, with 11 bases between the two germline ends. Looked up from germline, CDR1 is SGHDN and CDR2 is FVKESK.

The gene calls are TRBV6-5 and TRBJ2-1; 7 nucleotides align to TRBD2. Germline CDR1 MNHEY, CDR2 SVGAGI. V was pared by 4 bases and J by 6 bases, with 9 bases of the junction left unmatched. The CDR3 loop spans 15 amino acids. The CDR3 region has the DNA TGTGCCAGCAGTTCTGTTTGGACTAGGGGCAATGAGCAGTTCTTC. Its translation: CASSSVWTRGNEQFF.

This clone showed up just once. This chain uses TRBV6-5 with TRBJ1-4, with TRBD1 identical over 8 bases. The trim removed 6 bases at V and 7 bases at J, leaving 10 bases unmatched. There are 15 residues in the CDR3. Germline V gene data show CDR1 as MNHEY and CDR2 as SVGAGI. The CDR3 DNA reads as TGTGCCAGCAGGGCCAGGGGGCTGTCGGGTGAAAAACTGTTTTTT. Translating it yields CASRARGLSGEKLFF.

This sequence joins TRBV5-1 and TRBJ2-7, with 7 bases that match TRBD2. From germline, CDR1 is SGHRS and CDR2 YFSETQ. V trimming: 4 bases; J trimming: 2 bases; junction bases outside the gene matches: 9. The CDR3 consists of 15 residues. CDR3 sequence (DNA): TGCGCCAGCAGCCCCACCCAGCGGGGAACCTACGAGCAGTACTTC. Translated, it gives CASSPTQRGTYEQYF.

The chain links TRBV11-2 to TRBJ1-2; tentative D call: TRBD1 (5 bases). Per germline, CDR1 SGHAT and CDR2 FQNNGV. The length of the CDR3 is 16 residues. V lost 0 bases, J lost 1 base, and 12 bases lay in between. The CDR3 DNA reads as TGTGCCAGCAGCTTAGACGGGGGGAAAGTTAACTATGGCTACACCTTC. It yields the protein CASSLDGGKVNYGYTF.

The chain couples TRBV5-1 to TRBJ2-3, with D possibly matching TRBD2 (5 bases). The CDR3 covers 14 residues. The germline CDR1 and CDR2 sequences are SGHRS and YFSETQ. With 0 bases removed from V and 5 bases from J, the gap between germline ends came to 10 bases. The CDR3 loop reads CASSLVIAGDTQYF. The CDR3 DNA reads TGCGCCAGCAGCTTGGTTATTGCGGGAGATACGCAGTATTTT.

The V gene is TRBV25-1, the J gene TRBJ2-1; a weak D match, TRBD2 (5 bases). The V gene's germline CDR1 is MGHDK and CDR2 SYGVNS. The V and J ends lost 7 bases and 10 bases respectively, with 11 bases between them. The CDR3 is 11 amino acids. CDR3 loop: CASKRVKEQFF. CDR3 nucleotide sequence: TGTGCCAGCAAGAGGGTCAAGGAGCAGTTCTTC.

The chain combines TRBV6-5 with TRBJ2-7, with D maybe TRBD2 (5 bases). V shed 6 bases and J shed 2 bases, with 11 bases lying between them. The germline gives CDR1 MNHEY, CDR2 SVGAGI. The CDR3 length is 13 residues. For the CDR3, the DNA is TGTGCCAGCAGGACGCCCGGGACCTACGAGCAGTACTTC. It translates to CASRTPGTYEQYF.

V gene TRBV7-9 combines with J gene TRBJ2-2; D perhaps matches TRBD1 (6 bases). The CDR3 has 15 residues. Trimming took 1 base from V and 4 from J, leaving 10 bases between them. CDR1 is SEHNR and CDR2 is FQNEAQ in the germline V gene (reference sequence). CDR3 sequence reads: CASSLGQGRTGELFF. The CDR3 DNA is TGTGCCAGCAGCTTAGGGCAGGGGCGCACCGGGGAGCTGTTTTTT.

The CDR3 here is CASSRPGYNEQFF. DNA of the CDR3: TGTGCCAGCAGCCGTCCGGGGTACAATGAGCAGTTCTTC. This chain joins TRBV6-1 and TRBJ2-1, with D possibly matching TRBD2 (5 bases). The CDR3 contains 13 residues. Germline-derived CDR1 and CDR2 are MNHNS and SASEGT. Trimming left V 6 bases short and J 4 bases short, with 10 bases between.

V and J are TRBV4-3 and TRBJ2-7; D not resolved. CDR1 is LGHNA and CDR2 is YSLEER in the germline V gene. The CDR3 sequence is 15 residues long. V lost 0 bases and J lost 3, with 12 bases in between. The CDR3 loop reads CASSQDLSEIYEQYF. The DNA of the CDR3 is TGCGCCAGCAGCCAAGATCTAAGCGAGATCTACGAGCAGTACTTC.

The V and J genes are TRBV12-5 and TRBJ2-3; 9 bases map to TRBD1. The CDR3 runs to 21 residues. Germline V lookup: CDR1 LGHNT, CDR2 FRNRAP. Trimming took 2 bases from V and 0 from J; bases not matched to a gene: 18. CDR3 bases: TGTGCTAGTGGTTTGACAGGGGGCGTATTATTCGCAAACTCTAGCACAGATACGCAGTATTTT. It is translated as CASGLTGGVLFANSSTDTQYF.

This chain links TRBV7-9 with TRBJ2-1; 8 positions match TRBD2. Germline V lookup: CDR1 SEHNR, CDR2 FQNEAQ (reference sequence). The ends lost 5 bases at V and 10 bases at J; junction bases unmatched: 19. This CDR3 contains 17 residues. The CDR3 coding sequence is TGTGCCAGCAGCCCCCGGGGGGGAGCGGGAGTTGCGGGAGAGCAGTTCTTC. Translating it yields CASSPRGGAGVAGEQFF.

CDR3 in amino acids: CASSFGDGKLFF. For the CDR3, the DNA is TGTGCCAGCAGTTTCGGAGATGGAAAACTGTTTTTT. The gene calls are TRBV27 and TRBJ1-4; D ambiguous. Germline CDR1 is MNHEY and CDR2 is SMNVEV (reference sequence). The CDR3 is 12 amino acids. V was cut by 3 bases and J by 10 bases, with 9 bases left in between.

This clone was counted a single time. The chain couples TRBV28 to TRBJ2-5; maybe TRBD2 (5 bases). Trimming removed 4 bases at V and 4 bases at J, with 16 bases between. Germline V CDR1 and CDR2: MDHEN, SYDVKM. The CDR3 consists of 15 residues. The CDR3: CASSSLSGEGETQYF. The DNA for the CDR3 is TGTGCCAGCAGTTCCTTGTCCGGAGAGGGAGAGACCCAGTACTTC.

The chain recombines TRBV4-1 with TRBJ2-7; D is uncertain. The CDR3 runs to 15 residues. CDR1 and CDR2 (germline): MGHRA, YSYEKL. V shed 0 bases and J shed 2 bases, with 11 bases lying between them. Here the CDR3 reads CASSQDPPGTYEQYF. The CDR3 DNA follows: TGCGCCAGCAGCCAAGATCCCCCAGGTACCTACGAGCAGTACTTC.

This clone was seen only once. This chain connects TRBV28 to TRBJ2-1; 12 bases line up with TRBD2. Per the germline V gene, CDR1 is MDHEN and CDR2 is SYDVKM. Trimming took 6 bases from V and 6 from J; bases not matched to a gene: 6. The CDR3 spans 15 residues. CDR3 in DNA: TGTGCCAGCAGACTTCCGGGACTAGCGGGCAATGAGCAGTTCTTC. It codes for CASRLPGLAGNEQFF.

V and J are TRBV6-5 and TRBJ2-2; D remains unclear. Germline values: CDR1 MNHEY, CDR2 SVGAGI. The V and J ends lost 6 bases and 4 bases respectively, with 12 bases between them. The CDR3 runs 14 residues. The CDR3 DNA sequence: TGTGCCAGCAGACCGGGTTTGGGCACCGGGGAGCTGTTTTTT. It is translated as CASRPGLGTGELFF.

The J gene is TRBJ2-2, the V gene TRBV6-5, with TRBD2 identical over 8 bases. This CDR3 has 15 residues. With V trimmed by 6 bases and J by 1 base, 4 bases remained unmatched. Germline lookup yields CDR1 MNHEY and CDR2 SVGAGI. CDR3 coding DNA: TGTGCCAGCAGCATTAGCGGGGAGAACACCGGGGAGCTGTTTTTT. This encodes CASSISGENTGELFF.

The CDR3 DNA follows: TGTGCCAGCAGCTCCCAGACAGTAGCCAAAAACATTCAGTACTTC. It specifies CASSSQTVAKNIQYF. The gene calls are TRBV11-2 and TRBJ2-4; possibly TRBD1 for D (5 bases). The CDR3 runs to 15 residues. The germline V gene has CDR1 SGHAT and CDR2 FQNNGV. V was clipped by 4 bases and J by 0 bases, with 10 bases between them. The complete variable domain, with remaining parts taken from reference TRBV11-2 and TRBJ2-4, reads EAGVAQSPRYKIIEKRQSVAFWCNPISGHATLYWYQQILGQGPKLLIQFQNNGVVDDSQLPKDRFSAERLKGVDSTLKIQPAKLEDSAVYLCASSSQTVAKNIQYFGAGTRLSVL.

The chain combines TRBV11-2 with TRBJ2-3; 7 bases map to TRBD2. The CDR3 length is 17 residues. Germline CDR1 and CDR2: SGHAT and FQNNGV. V was clipped by 2 bases and J by 0 bases; unmatched bases: 8. This CDR3 reads CASSLRRLAASTDTQYF. DNA of the CDR3: TGTGCCAGCAGCTTAAGGAGACTAGCAGCTAGCACAGATACGCAGTATTTT. The entire variable domain, with the rest obtained from reference TRBV11-2 and TRBJ2-3, is as follows: EAGVAQSPRYKIIEKRQSVAFWCNPISGHATLYWYQQILGQGPKLLIQFQNNGVVDDSQLPKDRFSAERLKGVDSTLKIQPAKLEDSAVYLCASSLRRLAASTDTQYFGPGTRLTVL.

Written as DNA, the CDR3 is TGTGCCAGCAGGGGGCCTGTGGGGTACGAGCAGTACTTC. Translating gives CASRGPVGYEQYF. The chain has TRBV2 and TRBJ2-7; D may be TRBD1 (5 bases). The CDR3 has 13 amino acids. Per the germline V gene, CDR1 is SNHLY and CDR2 is FYNNEI. V gave up 6 bases and J gave up 4 bases, with 13 bases separating them.

This clone has just one count. This chain uses TRBV7-2 with TRBJ2-7, with TRBD2 matching 10 bases. Germline trimming cut 5 bases from V and 3 bases from J; bases unmatched to any gene: 4. This CDR3 comprises 14 residues. The V gene's germline CDR1 is SGHTA and CDR2 FQGNSA. The CDR3 sequence: CASSPSGSLYEQYF. Written as DNA, the CDR3 is TGTGCCAGCAGCCCTAGCGGGAGCCTCTACGAGCAGTACTTC.

This clone appeared once. This chain uses TRBV2 with TRBJ1-5; weak D call: TRBD1 (6 bases). Trimming removed 5 bases from V and 5 bases from J, with 16 bases in between. The CDR3 is 15 residues long. Germline CDR1 is SNHLY and CDR2 is FYNNEI. CDR3 protein: CASSPDLGAYQPQHF. The CDR3, as DNA: TGTGCCAGCAGTCCAGATCTGGGGGCGTATCAGCCCCAGCATTTT.

The CDR3 is CASSLGGGGYEQYF. CDR3 sequence (DNA): TGTGCCAGCAGCTTAGGAGGGGGCGGCTACGAGCAGTACTTC. The chain links TRBV11-3 to TRBJ2-7, with 7 bases lining up with TRBD1. The CDR3 length is 14 residues. The V and J ends lost 1 base and 3 bases, in that order; junction bases with no gene match: 3. CDR1 SGHNT and CDR2 YENEEA come from the germline V gene.

This chain connects TRBV4-2 to TRBJ2-1; no firm D call. The V and J ends lost 2 bases and 3 bases respectively, with 11 bases between them. Germline lookup yields CDR1 LGHNA and CDR2 YNFKEQ. The CDR3 sequence is 15 residues long. The CDR3 loop is CASSQSRDFYNEQFF. DNA for the CDR3: TGTGCCAGCAGCCAATCAAGAGACTTCTACAATGAGCAGTTCTTC.

This clone was seen just once. This sequence joins TRBV4-1 and TRBJ2-4; TRBD2 aligns across 13 bases. Germline trimming cut 3 bases from V and 8 bases from J; bases unmatched to any gene: 7. The CDR3 consists of 16 residues. CDR1 and CDR2 (germline): MGHRA, YSYEKL. The CDR3 nucleotides read TGCGCCAGCAGCCATGGGACTAGCGGGACGAGAGACATTCAGTACTTC. Amino acid sequence: CASSHGTSGTRDIQYF.

The V and J genes are TRBV5-4 and TRBJ1-1; maybe TRBD1 (6 bases). Trimming removed 3 bases at V and 2 bases at J, with 23 bases between. The CDR3 contains 18 residues. CDR1 is SGHNT, CDR2 YYREEE, per germline (reference sequence). The CDR3 loop reads CASSWAKGQGLGNTEAFF. CDR3 in DNA: TGTGCCAGCAGCTGGGCGAAAGGGCAGGGGTTGGGAAACACTGAAGCTTTCTTT.